The rows below give T cell receptor beta chains drawn from one sample of a study of T cells in Graves' hyperthyroidism and ophthalmopathy. TCRdb re-called the multiplex PCR reads through MiXCR, storing one row per CDR3 protein. Of 500,000 to 650,000 distinct CDR3 sequences listed, 11% to 15% are singletons. Sequencing input: blood. The receptor set was obtained from a woman aged 35 to 49 with Graves' hyperthyroidism. The CDR3 runs from the conserved cysteine through the conserved F or W. The order of the fields is D gene, clone size, J gene, V gene, CDR3 DNA, CDR3 protein. D genes are given only for firm matches. The listing skips clone size in some rows; elsewhere it reads once, few, many or a size class.

D: .; size: many; J: TRBJ1-2; V: TRBV5-1; DNA: TGCGCCAGCAGCTTCGGGGCGCAAAATGATGGCTACACCTTC; CDR3: CASSFGAQNDGYTF
D: .; size: .; J: TRBJ2-1; V: TRBV10-3; DNA: TGTGCCATCAGCCACAGGGACAATGAGCAGTTCTTC; CDR3: CAISHRDNEQFF
D: TRBD1; size: .; J: TRBJ2-1; V: TRBV7-9; DNA: TGTGCCAACAGCCCCCTGGGACAGGGGATGATAGGGGAGCAGTTCTTC; CDR3: CANSPLGQGMIGEQFF
D: TRBD1; size: .; J: TRBJ1-2; V: TRBV4-2; DNA: TGTGCCAGCAGCCAAGGAGACAGGGTGGAAAATGGCTACACCTTC; CDR3: CASSQGDRVENGYTF
D: TRBD2; size: many; J: TRBJ2-1; V: TRBV20-1; DNA: TGCAGTGCTAGGGGACTAGTCGGGTACAATGAGCAGTTCTTC; CDR3: CSARGLVGYNEQFF
D: TRBD2; size: many; J: TRBJ2-7; V: TRBV28; DNA: TGTGCCAGCAGTTTCTCGGGGAGGGGCGAGCAGTACTTC; CDR3: CASSFSGRGEQYF
D: .; size: once; J: TRBJ2-1; V: TRBV19; DNA: TGTGCCAGTAGTATTATCCTGGCGTTATACAATGAGCAGTTCTTC; CDR3: CASSIILALYNEQFF
D: TRBD2; size: .; J: TRBJ2-1; V: TRBV7-9; DNA: TGTGCCAGCAGCCTAACTAGCGGCCAGGGGAATGAGCAGTTCTTC; CDR3: CASSLTSGQGNEQFF
D: .; size: many; J: TRBJ2-3; V: TRBV5-1; DNA: TGCGCCAGCAGCGCGATACGATCCACAGATACGCAGTATTTT; CDR3: CASSAIRSTDTQYF
D: TRBD1; size: many; J: TRBJ2-7; V: TRBV20-1; DNA: TGCAGTGCTTTTCCGGGACAGGGGTATTACAAGGAGTACTTC; CDR3: CSAFPGQGYYKEYF
D: TRBD2; size: many; J: TRBJ2-7; V: TRBV7-2; DNA: TGTGCCAGCAGCCCTGAGGGGCCAGCGGGATCCTACGAGCAGTACTTC; CDR3: CASSPEGPAGSYEQYF
D: .; size: .; J: TRBJ2-2; V: TRBV19; DNA: TGTGCCAGTAGTATCGGGGGACCCGGGGAGCTGTTTTTT; CDR3: CASSIGGPGELFF
D: TRBD1; size: many; J: TRBJ2-7; V: TRBV6-1; DNA: TGTGCCAGCAAGGTAGAGGGACAGAGCTACGAGCAGTACTTC; CDR3: CASKVEGQSYEQYF
D: TRBD1; size: .; J: TRBJ1-5; V: TRBV27; DNA: TGTGCCAGCAGTTTACCGATACAGGGGGCTAAGATAGGCAATCAGCCCCAGCATTTT; CDR3: CASSLPIQGAKIGNQPQHF
D: .; size: many; J: TRBJ2-7; V: TRBV2; DNA: TGTGCCAGCAGCGGCGGTGTAGGCGAGCAGTACTTC; CDR3: CASSGGVGEQYF
D: .; size: .; J: TRBJ2-3; V: TRBV6-9; DNA: TGTGCCAGCACCGGGCCCCGGGACCACACAGATACGCAGTATTTT; CDR3: CASTGPRDHTDTQYF
D: .; size: many; J: TRBJ2-7; V: TRBV30; DNA: TGTGCCTGGAGTAGGTCTCGTTGGTCCTCAGGAGGAGAGCAGTACTTC; CDR3: CAWSRSRWSSGGEQYF
D: TRBD2; size: few; J: TRBJ2-3; V: TRBV6-5; DNA: TGTGCCAGCAGTTACTTTACTAGCGGCCCAGATACGCAGTATTTT; CDR3: CASSYFTSGPDTQYF
D: .; size: many; J: TRBJ1-1; V: TRBV24-1; DNA: TGTGCCACCCGCGACAGCATGAACACTGAAGCTTTCTTT; CDR3: CATRDSMNTEAFF
D: .; size: many; J: TRBJ2-7; V: TRBV3-1; DNA: TGTGCCAGCAGCCAAGTAGCCTCCGACTACGAGCAGTACTTC; CDR3: CASSQVASDYEQYF
D: .; size: many; J: TRBJ2-1; V: TRBV28; DNA: TGTGCCAGCAGTTTTCAAGCGCTCAGCTCCTACAATGAGCAGTTCTTC; CDR3: CASSFQALSSYNEQFF
D: .; size: .; J: TRBJ2-5; V: TRBV5-1; DNA: TGCGCCAGCAGCTTGGTTGAGGGAGGTAGAGAGACCCAGTACTTC; CDR3: CASSLVEGGRETQYF
D: .; size: .; J: TRBJ1-5; V: TRBV27; DNA: TGTGCCAGCAGTTTAGTCAGTAGCAATCAGCCCCAGCATTTT; CDR3: CASSLVSSNQPQHF
D: .; size: .; J: TRBJ2-7; V: TRBV14; DNA: TGTGCCAGCAGCCTCGCTCCGATTTACGAGCAGTACTTC; CDR3: CASSLAPIYEQYF
D: .; size: many; J: TRBJ2-3; V: TRBV28; DNA: TGTGCCAGCAGTTTATTTCAGGGGTCCCCTAGCACAGATACGCAGTATTTT; CDR3: CASSLFQGSPSTDTQYF
D: .; size: many; J: TRBJ2-2; V: TRBV12-3/TRBV12-4; DNA: TGTGCCAGCAGTTTTCCCGAGGGCGGGGAGCTGTTTTTT; CDR3: CASSFPEGGELFF
D: TRBD1; size: many; J: TRBJ2-7; V: TRBV5-1; DNA: TGCGCCAGCAGCTCCGGACAGGGTTTCTCATACGAGCAGTACTTC; CDR3: CASSSGQGFSYEQYF
D: TRBD2; size: many; J: TRBJ2-7; V: TRBV20-1; DNA: TGCAGTGCTAGAAAAGGGACTAGCGGGGCTCCCTACGAGCAGTACTTC; CDR3: CSARKGTSGAPYEQYF
D: .; size: many; J: TRBJ2-7; V: TRBV29-1; DNA: TGCAGCGTTGAAGCACAGGCCAACGAGCAGTACTTC; CDR3: CSVEAQANEQYF
D: .; size: many; J: TRBJ2-3; V: TRBV5-1; DNA: TGCGCCAGCAGCTTGGAGGTTAGCAGAGGCACAGATACGCAGTATTTT; CDR3: CASSLEVSRGTDTQYF
D: .; size: .; J: TRBJ2-7; V: TRBV28; DNA: TGTGCCAGCAGTCCGGGACAACGAAGCTACGAGCAGTACTTC; CDR3: CASSPGQRSYEQYF
D: TRBD2; size: few; J: TRBJ2-1; V: TRBV19; DNA: TGTGCCAGTAGTTCCCCGGGACTAGCGGGAAGGAATGAGCAGTTCTTC; CDR3: CASSSPGLAGRNEQFF
D: .; size: many; J: TRBJ2-1; V: TRBV28; DNA: TGTGCCAGCAGTTTGTCGGGACACTTAAAATCAGAGCAGTTCTTC; CDR3: CASSLSGHLKSEQFF
D: TRBD1; size: many; J: TRBJ2-4; V: TRBV7-9; DNA: TGTGCCAGCAGCACAGACAGGGGCGGCAAAAGGATTCAGTACTTC; CDR3: CASSTDRGGKRIQYF
D: TRBD2; size: .; J: TRBJ2-3; V: TRBV4-1; DNA: TGCGCCAGCAGCCAAGATTTGACTAGCGGGAGGTACGCAGATACGCAGTATTTT; CDR3: CASSQDLTSGRYADTQYF
D: .; size: .; J: TRBJ1-2; V: TRBV19; DNA: TGTGCCAGTAGTATTTGGAACTATGGCTACACCTTC; CDR3: CASSIWNYGYTF
D: TRBD1; size: .; J: TRBJ1-5; V: TRBV24-1; DNA: TGTGCCACCAGTATGACAGGGGCCAATCAGCCCCAGCATTTT; CDR3: CATSMTGANQPQHF